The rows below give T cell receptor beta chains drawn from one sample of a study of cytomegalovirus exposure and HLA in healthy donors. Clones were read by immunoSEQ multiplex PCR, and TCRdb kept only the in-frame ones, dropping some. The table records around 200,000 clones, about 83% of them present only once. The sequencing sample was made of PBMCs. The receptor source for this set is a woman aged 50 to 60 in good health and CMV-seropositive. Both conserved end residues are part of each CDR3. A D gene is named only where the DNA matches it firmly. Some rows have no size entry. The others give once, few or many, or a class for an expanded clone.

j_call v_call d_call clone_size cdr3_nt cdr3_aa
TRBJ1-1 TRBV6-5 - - TGTGCCAGCAGTCAAACACCATCGAACACTGAAGCTTTCTTT CASSQTPSNTEAFF
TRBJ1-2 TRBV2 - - TGTGCCAGCACAGGGGAAAGGATTTATGGCTACACCTTC CASTGERIYGYTF
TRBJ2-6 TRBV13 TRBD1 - TGTGCCAGCAGCCAGGACAGGGGGCGAGCTGGGGCCAACGTCCTGACTTTC CASSQDRGRAGANVLTF
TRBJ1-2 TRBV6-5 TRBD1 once TGTGCCAGCAGTTACTGGGGACAGGGGGCTAACTATGGCTACACCTTC CASSYWGQGANYGYTF
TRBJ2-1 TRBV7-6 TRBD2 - TGTGCCAGCAGCTCAGAGGCGGGGGGGCCTCGGGATGAGCAGTTCTTC CASSSEAGGPRDEQFF
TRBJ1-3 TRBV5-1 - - TGCGCCAGCAGCCAAACCTCGGGGGACTCTGGAAACACCATATATTTT CASSQTSGDSGNTIYF
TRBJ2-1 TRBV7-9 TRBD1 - TGTGCCAGCAGCAGTCTCGGCAGGGGGAACTCCTACAATGAGCAGTTCTTC CASSSLGRGNSYNEQFF
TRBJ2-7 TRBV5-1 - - TGCGCCAGCAGCTCGCGAACCCAAGGAGGCTCCTACGAGCAGTACTTC CASSSRTQGGSYEQYF
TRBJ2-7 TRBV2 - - TGTGCCAGCAGTGAAGACGACAGTATATTGATTCCGTACGAGCAGTACTTC CASSEDDSILIPYEQYF
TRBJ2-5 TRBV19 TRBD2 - TGTGCCAGTAGTCGGTTCGGGAGGCGGGAGACCCAGTACTTC CASSRFGRRETQYF
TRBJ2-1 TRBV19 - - TGTGCCACCAGCAGACTACCCTACAATGAGCAGTTCTTC CATSRLPYNEQFF
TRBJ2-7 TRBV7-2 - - TGTGCCAGCAGCTTGTCGTACGAGCAGTACTTC CASSLSYEQYF
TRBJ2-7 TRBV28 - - TGTGCCAGCAGTTTATCCCGGGGGTCCCACGAGCAGTACTTC CASSLSRGSHEQYF
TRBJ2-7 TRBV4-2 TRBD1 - TGTGCCAGCAGCCAAGTCCAGTCGGGGACAGAACCCTACGAGCAGTACTTC CASSQVQSGTEPYEQYF
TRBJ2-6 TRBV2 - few TGTGCCAGCAGTCTTACAGGGATTCCTGGGGCCAACGTCCTGACTTTC CASSLTGIPGANVLTF
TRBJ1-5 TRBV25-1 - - TGTGCCAGCAGTGGAGGGGGACGGCTCTATCCCCAGCATTTT CASSGGGRLYPQHF
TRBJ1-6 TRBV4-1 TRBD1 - TGCGCCAGCAGCCGAAATGAGGCCGGGACAGGGTTTAATTCACCCCTCCACTTT CASSRNEAGTGFNSPLHF
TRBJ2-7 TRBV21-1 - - TGTGCCAGCAGCAAAGTAGGCTTATCAGGCTCCTACGAGCAGTACTTC CASSKVGLSGSYEQYF
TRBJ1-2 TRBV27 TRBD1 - TGTGCCAGCAGTTCAGGCCTTAAGGACAGGGGGCATGGCTACACCTTC CASSSGLKDRGHGYTF
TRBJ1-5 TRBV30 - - TGTGCCTGGAGACCCCAGGGCCCCAATCAGCCCCAGCATTTT CAWRPQGPNQPQHF